This TCR beta chain was recorded in a study of cytomegalovirus exposure and HLA in healthy donors. This clone came up once. Vbeta (60) and Jbeta (13) primers were used in the PCR. The protocol was immunoSEQ multiplex PCR, while the TCRdb copy is restricted to in-frame clones and leaves out a portion. The sample lists some 120,000 clones, roughly 78% seen once, with 1% in the top ten. CDR3 size: 13 residues. V lost 2 bases and J lost 1, with 5 bases in between. CDR1 and CDR2 from the germline V gene are SEHNR and FQNEAQ (reference sequence). The chain links TRBV7-9 to TRBJ1-1; D unclear. The TCR comes from a man aged 35-49 years in good health and CMV-seronegative. The specimen sequenced was PBMCs. This chain's CDR3 is CASSLSGNTEAFF. For the CDR3, the DNA is TGTGCCAGCAGCTTAAGCGGGAACACTGAAGCTTTCTTT.